The clone carrying this T cell receptor (beta chain) was seen a single time. The target antigen is unknown. The germline gives CDR1 DFQATT, CDR2 SNEGSKA (reference sequence). The V and J ends lost 3 bases and 0 bases respectively, with 8 bases between them. This CDR3 is built from 14 residues. From the multiplex PCR reads, TCRdb called clonotypes with MiXCR, one entry per CDR3 protein. The table records some 14,000 distinct CDR3 sequences, 62% of them present only once. The data derive from a study of breast tumors, draining lymph nodes, adjacent tissues. General study findings and limits: That most tumor T cells come from lymph nodes remained unproven. Compared with lymph nodes, tumors were less diverse; compared with nontumor tissue, more. Luminal-like breast cancer showed significantly higher tumor–nontumor repertoire similarity than basal-like. Most tumor T cells seemingly derive from lymph node, then expand in tumor.

The sequence was obtained from a female donor with breast cancer. Some clones in this sample may be carry-over from other donors' samples. This chain connects TRBV20-1 to TRBJ1-4; D might be TRBD1 (6 bases). Sequenced: tumor-adjacent breast tissue. The CDR3 sequence: CSARRGSTNEKLFF. The CDR3 nucleotides are TGCAGTGCTAGGAGGGGGTCAACTAATGAAAAACTGTTTTTT.